The sequence of this TCR beta chain was determined in a study of blood T cell repertoires in COVID-19. Looking at the study overall: Some COVID-19 samples were acute and others convalescent; all came from the United States, Italy and Spain. PBMCs, B-cell-depleted T cells, or T cells were the source of the cDNA or gDNA that made up the material.

This CDR3 has 14 residues. Trimming left V 4 bases short and J 6 bases short, with 16 bases between. From germline, CDR1 is SGHRS and CDR2 YFSETQ. Per the original methods: For nucleated cells, counts were estimated from reference gene primer amplification. The method was immunoSEQ multiplex PCR; TCRdb's version includes in-frame clones alone and lacks a portion of them. The DNA gave D and trimming, while V, J and clone size come from that table. There are approximately 160,000 clones in the sample; approximately 80% occur only once, and 11% lies in the top ten. The J gene is TRBJ2-5, the V gene TRBV5-1; TRBD2 might be the D (5 bases). Sequenced material: peripheral blood. The origin of this receptor is a human donor in a cohort sampled during active COVID-19. For the CDR3, the DNA is TGCGCCAGCAGCCCGCGGGCGGGTGACAAGACCCAGTACTTC. Encoded protein: CASSPRAGDKTQYF.